The 28 T cell receptor beta chains below come from one sample, sequenced in a study of blood T cell repertoires in COVID-19. Repertoires were generated with immunoSEQ multiplex PCR, while TCRdb's copy carries only in-frame clones and drops some. The sample has around 68,000 clones, about 90% seen once. Material: peripheral blood. These receptor sequences come from a human donor in a cohort sampled during active COVID-19.

The chain joins TRBV6-4 to TRBJ2-3; TRBD1 might be the D (5 bases). Looked up from germline, CDR1 is MRHNA and CDR2 is SNTAGT. The CDR3 runs 14 residues. The ends were cut back, 2 bases at V and 3 bases at J, with 9 bases in the middle. The CDR3 DNA is TGTGCCAGCAGTGACAGGGGCGAAACAGATACGCAGTATTTT. It codes for CASSDRGETDTQYF.

The chain has TRBV7-6 and TRBJ2-3, with 11 bases fitting TRBD2. The CDR3 length is 16 residues. The ends lost 5 bases at V and 2 bases at J; junction bases unmatched: 6. The V gene's germline CDR1 is SGHVS and CDR2 FNYEAQ. In DNA form, the CDR3 reads TGTGCCAGCAGCCTCGGACTAGCGGGTAACACAGATACGCAGTATTTT. Protein sequence: CASSLGLAGNTDTQYF.

This clone was counted once. The chain is built from TRBV6-2 or TRBV6-3 and TRBJ1-2, with 7 bases that match TRBD1. This CDR3 comprises 14 residues. Trimming cost V 5 bases and J 5 bases; bases outside gene matches: 8. Germline V gives CDR1 MNHEY, CDR2 SVGEGT. The chain's CDR3 is CASSGDSDVYGYTF. CDR3 bases: TGTGCCAGCAGTGGGGACAGCGACGTTTATGGCTACACCTTC.

The chain joins TRBV11-2 to TRBJ2-7, with D tentatively TRBD2 (5 bases). V was shortened by 4 bases and J by 6 bases, with 16 bases between the two germline ends. Per the germline V gene, CDR1 is SGHAT and CDR2 is FQNNGV. This CDR3 comprises 14 residues. Here the CDR3 DNA reads TGTGCCAGCAGCTCCCCTAGGACGGGGAGCGAGCAGTACTTC. Translation gives CASSSPRTGSEQYF.

The rearrangement joins TRBV6-1 to TRBJ2-3, with a tentative D call TRBD2 (5 bases). This CDR3 is 12 amino acids long. Germline values: CDR1 MNHNS, CDR2 SASEGT. With 3 bases removed from V and 4 bases from J, the gap between germline ends came to 5 bases. CDR3 sequence: CASSDGADTQYF. The DNA for the CDR3 is TGTGCCAGCAGTGACGGGGCAGATACGCAGTATTTT.

V gene TRBV28 combines with J gene TRBJ1-6; D is unclear. Germline loops: CDR1 MDHEN, CDR2 SYDVKM. This CDR3 contains 16 residues. V was trimmed by 7 bases and J by 7 bases, leaving 20 bases between them. The CDR3 DNA sequence: TGTGCCAGCACCCCCGGGTCCTCCCCATTAAATTCACCCCTCCACTTT. Its translation: CASTPGSSPLNSPLHF.

In this sample, this clone turned up a few times. The rearrangement joins TRBV7-2 to TRBJ2-6; tentatively, D is TRBD2 (6 bases). Looked up from germline, CDR1 is SGHTA and CDR2 is FQGNSA. The CDR3 sequence is 19 residues long. V gave up 2 bases and J gave up 0 bases, with 17 bases separating them. CDR3 coding DNA: TGTGCCAGCAGCTTACGCCGGACTACCTATGGCTCTGGGGCCAACGTCCTGACTTTC. Amino acids: CASSLRRTTYGSGANVLTF.

This clone was seen more than once but under ten times. The genes are TRBV28 and TRBJ1-5, with 7 bases fitting TRBD1. The V segment lost 5 bases and the J segment 6 bases; nucleotides outside the gene matches: 10. Germline V CDR1 and CDR2: MDHEN, SYDVKM. This CDR3 is built from 15 residues. CDR3 DNA sequence: TGTGCCAGCAGTCCGTACGACAGGGTCTCTCAGCCCCAGCATTTT. Translation gives CASSPYDRVSQPQHF.

The chain uses TRBV20-1 and TRBJ2-5, with a possible D match to TRBD2 (6 bases). CDR1 DFQATT and CDR2 SNEGSKA come from the germline V gene (reference sequence). CDR3 length: 11 amino acids. V lost 4 bases to trimming and J lost 3 bases, with 6 bases between them. The CDR3 sequence is CSAKREETQYF. The CDR3 nucleotides read TGCAGTGCTAAGCGGGAAGAGACCCAGTACTTC.

The J gene is TRBJ1-2, the V gene TRBV19; D might be TRBD1 (6 bases). Germline values: CDR1 LNHDA, CDR2 SQIVND (reference sequence). The V end was cut by 3 bases, the J end by 7 bases, with 12 bases between. The CDR3 spans 13 residues. CDR3 DNA sequence: TGTGCCAGTAGTATCGCAGGGACAATTGGCTACACCTTC. The encoded protein is CASSIAGTIGYTF.

The rearrangement joins TRBV10-1 to TRBJ2-5, with D possibly being TRBD1 (6 bases). V lost 6 bases to trimming and J lost 2 bases, with 10 bases between them. CDR3 length: 13 residues. Germline-derived CDR1 and CDR2 are WNHNN and SYGVQD (reference sequence). DNA of the CDR3: TGCGCCAGCAGCGCAGGACAGCAAGAGACCCAGTACTTC. Its translation: CASSAGQQETQYF.

The chain is built from TRBV6-5 and TRBJ2-5; TRBD1 matches 8 bases. CDR1 is MNHEY, CDR2 SVGAGI, per germline. The CDR3 covers 13 residues. The V and J ends lost 7 bases and 8 bases, in that order; junction bases with no gene match: 9. The CDR3 DNA reads as TGTGCCAGCAACCTCGACAGGGGAGGTACCCAGTACTTC. It encodes CASNLDRGGTQYF.

This chain connects TRBV5-5 to TRBJ1-1; D may be TRBD1 (5 bases). Germline CDR1 SGHKS, CDR2 YYEKEE (reference sequence). V dropped 5 bases and J dropped 4 bases, with 12 bases sitting between them. The CDR3 loop spans 13 amino acids. The CDR3 nucleotides are TGTGCCAGCAGTTCGACAGTGGGCACTGAAGCTTTCTTT. It translates to CASSSTVGTEAFF.

V and J are TRBV3-1 (or the pseudogene TRBV3-2) and TRBJ1-1; 7 bases agree with TRBD1. CDR1 LGHDT and CDR2 YNNKEL come from the germline V gene (reference sequence). This CDR3 is built from 15 residues. Trimming took 0 bases from V and 1 from J; bases not matched to a gene: 2. The DNA of the CDR3 is TGTGCCAGCAGCCAAGAGAGGGGGCGGAACACTGAAGCTTTCTTT. Translating gives CASSQERGRNTEAFF.

The CDR3 reads CASSIEGDRVADTQYF. The CDR3 nucleotides are TGTGCCAGTAGTATTGAAGGGGACAGGGTAGCAGATACGCAGTATTTT. This chain joins TRBV19 and TRBJ2-3; 9 nucleotides match TRBD1. J was trimmed by 4 bases and V by 3 bases; bases with no gene match: 8. CDR3 length: 16 amino acids. CDR1 is LNHDA and CDR2 is SQIVND in the germline V gene (reference sequence).

The genes are TRBV10-3 and TRBJ2-3, with 9 nucleotides matching TRBD2. This CDR3 has 16 amino acids. With 3 bases clipped from V and 4 bases from J, the junction kept 8 bases outside the gene matches. Germline CDR1 is ENHRY and CDR2 is SYGVKD. The CDR3 protein is CAISEGGSGGSDTQYF. The CDR3 coding sequence is TGTGCCATCAGTGAAGGGGGTAGCGGGGGTTCAGATACGCAGTATTTT.

The chain joins TRBV6-5 to TRBJ1-4; D possibly corresponds to TRBD1 (6 bases). CDR1 and CDR2 (germline): MNHEY, SVGAGI. V gave up 5 bases and J gave up 6 bases, with 13 bases separating them. The CDR3 totals 14 residues. The CDR3 sequence: CASSPTGRDEKLFF. DNA of the CDR3: TGTGCCAGCAGTCCGACAGGACGGGATGAAAAACTGTTTTTT.

This chain links TRBV5-5 with TRBJ2-6; TRBD2 might be the D (6 bases). The CDR3 has 16 amino acids. The germline V gene encodes CDR1 SGHKS and CDR2 YYEKEE (reference sequence). Trimming stripped 4 bases from V and 0 bases from J, with 11 bases between. CDR3 sequence: CASSPGLPSGANVLTF. CDR3 nucleotides: TGTGCCAGCAGCCCGGGACTCCCCTCTGGGGCCAACGTCCTGACTTTC.

V and J are TRBV6-6 and TRBJ2-3; maybe TRBD1 (6 bases). V lost 4 bases and J 0 bases, leaving 14 bases between the germline ends. CDR3 size: 16 residues. The germline gives CDR1 MNHNY, CDR2 SVGAGI (reference sequence). The CDR3 DNA sequence: TGTGCCAGCAGTTTCCTACGGACAGCTAGCACAGATACGCAGTATTTT. It encodes CASSFLRTASTDTQYF.

The DNA for the CDR3 is TGTGCCAGTAGTCCGGGAAATGCTCTGTACGAGCAGTACTTC. It codes for CASSPGNALYEQYF. This rearrangement joins TRBV19 to TRBJ2-7; TRBD2 might be the D (5 bases). The V gene lost 5 bases and the J gene lost 4 bases, with 15 bases spanning the gap. This CDR3 region has 14 residues. Germline-derived CDR1 and CDR2 are LNHDA and SQIVND (reference sequence).

The chain couples TRBV10-3 to TRBJ1-2; D unresolved. In germline, CDR1 is ENHRY, CDR2 SYGVKD. V was trimmed by 2 bases and J by 8 bases, leaving 6 bases between them. The CDR3 sequence is 11 residues long. CDR3: CAISETVGYTF. DNA for the CDR3: TGTGCCATCAGTGAGACAGTCGGCTACACCTTC.

The rearrangement joins TRBV12-3 or TRBV12-4 to TRBJ2-7; a possible D gene is TRBD1 (6 bases). CDR3 length equals 13 residues. The V end was cut by 5 bases, the J end by 5 bases, with 13 bases between. CDR3 DNA sequence: TGTGCCAGCAGTCCAGGGGAACTGGACGAGCAGTACTTC. It encodes CASSPGELDEQYF.

The CDR3: CANGQGPSSYEQYF. CDR3 DNA sequence: TGTGCCAACGGACAGGGGCCGAGCTCCTACGAGCAGTACTTC. The chain joins TRBV6-5 to TRBJ2-7; 9 bases are shared with TRBD1. In germline, CDR1 is MNHEY, CDR2 SVGAGI. The CDR3 is 14 amino acids. V was clipped by 10 bases and J by 0 bases; unmatched bases: 7.

This clone turned up a few times. The chain carries TRBV5-1 and TRBJ2-7, with 8 bases identical to TRBD1. CDR1 and CDR2 (germline): SGHRS, YFSETQ. The CDR3 length is 15 residues. V trimming: 2 bases; J trimming: 0 bases; junction bases outside the gene matches: 4. CDR3 sequence reads: CASSFSGGSSYEQYF. As DNA, the CDR3 is TGCGCCAGCAGCTTCTCAGGGGGCAGCTCCTACGAGCAGTACTTC.

The CDR3 DNA is TGTGCCACCCAAAAGCGGAGCTCCTACAATGAGCAGTTCTTC. It encodes CATQKRSSYNEQFF. This chain uses TRBV24-1 with TRBJ2-1, with D tentatively TRBD2 (5 bases). Germline lookup yields CDR1 KGHDR and CDR2 SFDVKD. V was shortened by 9 bases and J by 0 bases, with 11 bases between the two germline ends. The CDR3 is made up of 14 amino acids.

This rearrangement joins TRBV3-1 (or the pseudogene TRBV3-2) to TRBJ1-1; 7 bases match TRBD1. The CDR3 contains 14 residues. From germline, CDR1 is LGHDT and CDR2 YNNKEL (reference sequence). V was pared by 2 bases and J by 6 bases, with 6 bases of the junction left unmatched. The CDR3: CASSQNRGGAEAFF. The CDR3 nucleotides read TGTGCCAGCAGCCAAAACAGGGGCGGGGCTGAAGCTTTCTTT.

V usage is TRBV27 and J usage is TRBJ2-7, with D possibly matching TRBD2 (5 bases). V dropped 2 bases and J dropped 4 bases, with 18 bases sitting between them. Germline values: CDR1 MNHEY, CDR2 SMNVEV (reference sequence). The CDR3 covers 16 residues. The CDR3 DNA sequence: TGTGCCAGCAGTTTAATCGGGTCGGGAAGCCTTTACGAGCAGTACTTC. Translation: CASSLIGSGSLYEQYF.

The V call is TRBV7-9, the J call TRBJ1-1, with 11 nucleotides matching TRBD1. Trimming at V came to 8 bases and at J to 8 bases, leaving 13 bases not matched to a gene. The CDR3 extends over 15 amino acids. CDR1 is SEHNR and CDR2 is FQNEAQ in the germline V gene (reference sequence). The CDR3 is CASAAPGTGGPEAFF. DNA for the CDR3: TGTGCCAGCGCGGCCCCCGGGACAGGGGGTCCCGAAGCTTTCTTT.